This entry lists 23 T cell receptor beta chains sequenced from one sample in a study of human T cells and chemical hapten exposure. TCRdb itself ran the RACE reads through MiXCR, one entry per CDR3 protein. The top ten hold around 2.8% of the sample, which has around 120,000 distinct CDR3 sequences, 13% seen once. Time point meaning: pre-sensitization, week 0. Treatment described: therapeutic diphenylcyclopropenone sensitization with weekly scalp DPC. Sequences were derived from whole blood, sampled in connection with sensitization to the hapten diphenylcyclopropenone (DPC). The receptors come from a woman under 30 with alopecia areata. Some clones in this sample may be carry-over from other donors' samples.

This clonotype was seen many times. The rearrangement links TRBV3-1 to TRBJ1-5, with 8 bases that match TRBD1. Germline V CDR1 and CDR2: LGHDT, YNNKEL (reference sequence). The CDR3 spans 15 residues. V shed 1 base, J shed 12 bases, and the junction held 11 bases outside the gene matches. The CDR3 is CASSQADRGRGVQHF. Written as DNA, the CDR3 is TGTGCCAGCAGCCAAGCAGACAGGGGCCGGGGGGTCCAGCATTTT.

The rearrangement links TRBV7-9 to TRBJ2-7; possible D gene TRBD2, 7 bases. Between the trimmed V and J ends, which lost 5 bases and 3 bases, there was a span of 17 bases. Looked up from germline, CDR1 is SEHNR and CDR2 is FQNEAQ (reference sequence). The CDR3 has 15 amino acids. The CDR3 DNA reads TGTGCCAGCAGCCCCGAGGGGGGGCGAGACTACGAGCAGTACTTC. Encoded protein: CASSPEGGRDYEQYF.

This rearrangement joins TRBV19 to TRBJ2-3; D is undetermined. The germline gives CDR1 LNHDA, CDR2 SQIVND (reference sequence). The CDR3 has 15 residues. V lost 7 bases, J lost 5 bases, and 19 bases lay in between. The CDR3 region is CASTQWAVRGDTQYF. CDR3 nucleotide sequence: TGTGCCAGTACCCAATGGGCTGTACGTGGAGATACGCAGTATTTT.

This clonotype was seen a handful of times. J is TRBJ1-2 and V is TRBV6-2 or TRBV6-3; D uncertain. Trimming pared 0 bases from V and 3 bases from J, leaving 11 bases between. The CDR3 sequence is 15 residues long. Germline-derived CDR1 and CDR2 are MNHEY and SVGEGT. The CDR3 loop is CASSYSRRLDYGYTF. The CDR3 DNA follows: TGTGCCAGCAGTTACTCGAGAAGGTTAGACTATGGCTACACCTTC.

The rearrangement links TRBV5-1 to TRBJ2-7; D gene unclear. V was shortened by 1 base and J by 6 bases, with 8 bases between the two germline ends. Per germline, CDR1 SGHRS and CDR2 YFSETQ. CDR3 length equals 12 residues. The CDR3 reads CASSLSVGEQYF. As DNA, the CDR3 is TGCGCCAGCAGCTTGAGTGTGGGCGAGCAGTACTTC.

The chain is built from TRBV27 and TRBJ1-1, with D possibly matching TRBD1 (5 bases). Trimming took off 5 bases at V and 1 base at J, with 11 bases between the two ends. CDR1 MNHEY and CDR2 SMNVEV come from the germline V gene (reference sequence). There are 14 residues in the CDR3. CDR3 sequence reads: CASSPQGPNTEAFF. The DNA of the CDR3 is TGTGCCAGCAGTCCCCAGGGTCCGAACACTGAAGCTTTCTTT.

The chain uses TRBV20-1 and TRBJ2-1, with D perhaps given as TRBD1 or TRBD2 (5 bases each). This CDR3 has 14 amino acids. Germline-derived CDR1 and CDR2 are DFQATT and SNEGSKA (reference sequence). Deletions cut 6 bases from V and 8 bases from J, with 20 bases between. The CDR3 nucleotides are TGCAGTGCCCAGAGGGACGCCACCAAGGATGAGCAGTTCTTC. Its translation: CSAQRDATKDEQFF.

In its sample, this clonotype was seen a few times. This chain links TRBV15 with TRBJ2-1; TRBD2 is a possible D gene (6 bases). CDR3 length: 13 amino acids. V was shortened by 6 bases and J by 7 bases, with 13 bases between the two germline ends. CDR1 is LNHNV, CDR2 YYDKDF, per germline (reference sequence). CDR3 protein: CATSGKGRNEQFF. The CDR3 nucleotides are TGTGCCACCAGTGGAAAGGGGAGGAATGAGCAGTTCTTC. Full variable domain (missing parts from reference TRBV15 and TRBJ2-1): DAMVIQNPRYQVTQFGKPVTLSCSQTLNHNVMYWYQQKSSQAPKLLFHYYDKDFNNEADTPDNFQSRRPNTSFCFLDIRSPGLGDTAMYLCATSGKGRNEQFFGPGTRLTVL.

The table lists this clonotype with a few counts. For the CDR3, the DNA is TGTGCCAGCAGTGAGCTAAGCTCGAGACAGGGGCCTCCTGGGGCCAACGTCCTGACTTTC. The encoded protein is CASSELSSRQGPPGANVLTF. This rearrangement joins TRBV2 to TRBJ2-6; 8 bases are shared with TRBD1. The CDR3 length is 20 residues. V shed 3 bases, J shed 2 bases, and the junction held 15 bases outside the gene matches. Germline values: CDR1 SNHLY, CDR2 FYNNEI.

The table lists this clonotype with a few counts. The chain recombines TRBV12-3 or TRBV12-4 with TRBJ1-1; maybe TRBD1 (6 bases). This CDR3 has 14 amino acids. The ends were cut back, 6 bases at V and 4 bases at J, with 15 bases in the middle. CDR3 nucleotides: TGTGCCAGCAGAGGAGGGGGGGGTGGCACTGAAGCTTTCTTT. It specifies CASRGGGGGTEAFF.

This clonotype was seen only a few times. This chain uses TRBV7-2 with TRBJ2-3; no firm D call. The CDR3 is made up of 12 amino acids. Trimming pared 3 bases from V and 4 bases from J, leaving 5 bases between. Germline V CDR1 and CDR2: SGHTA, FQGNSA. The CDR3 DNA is TGTGCCAGCAGCTTTCATGCAGATACGCAGTATTTT. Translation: CASSFHADTQYF.

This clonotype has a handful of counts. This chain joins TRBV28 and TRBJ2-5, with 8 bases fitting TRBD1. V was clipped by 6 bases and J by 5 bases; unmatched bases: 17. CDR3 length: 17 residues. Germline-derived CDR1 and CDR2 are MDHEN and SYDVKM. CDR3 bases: TGTGCCAGCAGCACTATTAGACAGGGGAGGATAAGGGAGACCCAGTACTTC. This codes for CASSTIRQGRIRETQYF.

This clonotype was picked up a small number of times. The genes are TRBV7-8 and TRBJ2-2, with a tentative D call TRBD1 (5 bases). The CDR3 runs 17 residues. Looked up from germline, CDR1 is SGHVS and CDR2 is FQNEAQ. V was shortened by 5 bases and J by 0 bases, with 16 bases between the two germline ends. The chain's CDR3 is CASSPRGGAANTGELFF. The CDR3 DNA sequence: TGTGCCAGCAGCCCCCGAGGTGGGGCAGCGAACACCGGGGAGCTGTTTTTT.

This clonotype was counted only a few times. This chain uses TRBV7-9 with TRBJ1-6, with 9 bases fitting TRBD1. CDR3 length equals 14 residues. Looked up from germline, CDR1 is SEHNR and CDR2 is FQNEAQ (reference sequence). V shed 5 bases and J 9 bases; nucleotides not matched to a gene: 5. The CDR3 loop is CASSPRDRASPLHF. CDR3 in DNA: TGTGCCAGCAGCCCCCGGGACAGGGCTTCACCCCTCCACTTT. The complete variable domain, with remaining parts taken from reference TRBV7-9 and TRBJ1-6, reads DTGVSQNPRHKITKRGQNVTFRCDPISEHNRLYWYRQTLGQGPEFLTYFQNEAQLEKSRLLSDRFSAERPKGSFSTLEIQRTEQGDSAMYLCASSPRDRASPLHFGNGTRLTVT.

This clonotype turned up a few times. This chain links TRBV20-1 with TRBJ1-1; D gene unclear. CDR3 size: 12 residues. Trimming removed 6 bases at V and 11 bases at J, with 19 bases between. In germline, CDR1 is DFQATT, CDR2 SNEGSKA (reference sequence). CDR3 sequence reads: CSAAFAGPRAFF. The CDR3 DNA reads TGCAGTGCCGCCTTTGCGGGCCCCAGGGCTTTCTTT.

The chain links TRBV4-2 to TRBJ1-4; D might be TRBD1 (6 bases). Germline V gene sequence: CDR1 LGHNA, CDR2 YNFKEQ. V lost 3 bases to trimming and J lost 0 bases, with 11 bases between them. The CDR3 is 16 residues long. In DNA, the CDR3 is TGTGCCAGCAGCCAGCGGGACACCTCAACTAATGAAAAACTGTTTTTT. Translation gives CASSQRDTSTNEKLFF.

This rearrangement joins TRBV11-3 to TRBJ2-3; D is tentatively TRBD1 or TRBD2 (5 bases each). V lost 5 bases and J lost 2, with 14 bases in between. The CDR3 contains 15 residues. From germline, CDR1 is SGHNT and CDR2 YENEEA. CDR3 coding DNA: TGTGCCAGCAGCCTGACCGGGACCCCCACAGATACGCAGTATTTT. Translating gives CASSLTGTPTDTQYF.

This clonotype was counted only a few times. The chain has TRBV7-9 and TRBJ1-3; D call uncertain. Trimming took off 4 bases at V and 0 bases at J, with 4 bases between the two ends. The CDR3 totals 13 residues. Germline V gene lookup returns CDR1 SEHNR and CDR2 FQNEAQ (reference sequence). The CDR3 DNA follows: TGTGCCAGCAGCTGGGACTCTGGAAACACCATATATTTT. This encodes CASSWDSGNTIYF.

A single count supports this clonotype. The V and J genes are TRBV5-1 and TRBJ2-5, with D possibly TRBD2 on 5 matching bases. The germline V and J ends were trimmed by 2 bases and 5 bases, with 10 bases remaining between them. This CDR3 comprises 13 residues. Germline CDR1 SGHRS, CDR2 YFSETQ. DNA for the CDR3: TGCGCCAGCAGCTTCGGGATAGATGAGACCCAGTACTTC. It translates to CASSFGIDETQYF.

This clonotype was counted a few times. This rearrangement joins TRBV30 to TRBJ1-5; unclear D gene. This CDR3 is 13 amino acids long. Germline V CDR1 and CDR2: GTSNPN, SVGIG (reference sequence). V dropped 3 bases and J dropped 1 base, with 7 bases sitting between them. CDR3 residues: CAWSPSSNQPQHF. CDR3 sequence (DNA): TGTGCCTGGAGCCCGTCGAGCAATCAGCCCCAGCATTTT.

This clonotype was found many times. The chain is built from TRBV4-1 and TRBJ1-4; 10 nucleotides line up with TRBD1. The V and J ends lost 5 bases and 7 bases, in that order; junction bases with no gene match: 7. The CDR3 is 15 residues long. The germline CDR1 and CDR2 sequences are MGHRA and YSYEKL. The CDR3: CASSYRTGGGEKLFF. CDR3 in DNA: TGCGCCAGCAGCTACCGGACAGGGGGGGGTGAAAAACTGTTTTTT.

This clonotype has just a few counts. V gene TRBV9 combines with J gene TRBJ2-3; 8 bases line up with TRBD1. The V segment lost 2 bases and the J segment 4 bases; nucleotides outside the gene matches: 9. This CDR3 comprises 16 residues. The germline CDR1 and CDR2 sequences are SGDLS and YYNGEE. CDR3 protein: CASSVSGGRASDTQYF. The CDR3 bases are TGTGCCAGCAGCGTCTCAGGGGGCAGGGCATCAGATACGCAGTATTTT.

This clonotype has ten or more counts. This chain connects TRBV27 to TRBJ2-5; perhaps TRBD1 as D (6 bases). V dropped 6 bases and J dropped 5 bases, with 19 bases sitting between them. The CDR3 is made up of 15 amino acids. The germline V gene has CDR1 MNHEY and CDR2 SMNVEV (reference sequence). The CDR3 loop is CASSSWTVRGETQYF. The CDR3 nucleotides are TGTGCCAGCAGCTCTTGGACAGTTAGAGGGGAGACCCAGTACTTC.